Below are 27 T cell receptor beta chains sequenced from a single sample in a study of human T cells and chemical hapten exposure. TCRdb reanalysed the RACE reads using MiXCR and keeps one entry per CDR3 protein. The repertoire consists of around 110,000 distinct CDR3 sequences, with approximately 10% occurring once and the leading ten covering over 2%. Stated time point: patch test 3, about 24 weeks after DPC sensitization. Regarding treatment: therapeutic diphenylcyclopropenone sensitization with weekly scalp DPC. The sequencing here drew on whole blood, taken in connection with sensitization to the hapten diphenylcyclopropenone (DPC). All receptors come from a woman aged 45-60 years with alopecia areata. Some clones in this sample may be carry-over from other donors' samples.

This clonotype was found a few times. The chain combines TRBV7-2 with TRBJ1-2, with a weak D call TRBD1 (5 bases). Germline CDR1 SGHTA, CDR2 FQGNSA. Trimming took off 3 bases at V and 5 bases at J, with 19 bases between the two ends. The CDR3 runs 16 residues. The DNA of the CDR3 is TGTGCCAGCAGCTTCTTAAAGACAGTGACAGAGTATGGCTACACCTTC. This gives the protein CASSFLKTVTEYGYTF. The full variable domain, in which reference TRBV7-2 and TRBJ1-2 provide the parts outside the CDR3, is GAGVSQSPSNKVTEKGKDVELRCDPISGHTALYWYRQSLGQGLEFLIYFQGNSAPDKSGLPSDRFSAERTGGSVSTLTIQRTQQEDSAVYLCASSFLKTVTEYGYTFGSGTRLTVV.

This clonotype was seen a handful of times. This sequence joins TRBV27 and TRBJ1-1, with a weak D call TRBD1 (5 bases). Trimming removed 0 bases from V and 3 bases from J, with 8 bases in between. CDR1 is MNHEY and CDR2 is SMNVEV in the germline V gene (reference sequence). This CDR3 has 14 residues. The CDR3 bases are TGTGCCAGCAGTTTATCAGGGGTCGACACTGAAGCTTTCTTT. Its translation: CASSLSGVDTEAFF.

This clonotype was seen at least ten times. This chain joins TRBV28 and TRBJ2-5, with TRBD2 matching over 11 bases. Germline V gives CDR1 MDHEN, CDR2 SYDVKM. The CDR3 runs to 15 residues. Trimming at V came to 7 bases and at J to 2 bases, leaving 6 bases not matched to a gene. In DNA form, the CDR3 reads TGTGCCAGCACCAGGACTAGCGGGTCACAAGAGACCCAGTACTTC. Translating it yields CASTRTSGSQETQYF.

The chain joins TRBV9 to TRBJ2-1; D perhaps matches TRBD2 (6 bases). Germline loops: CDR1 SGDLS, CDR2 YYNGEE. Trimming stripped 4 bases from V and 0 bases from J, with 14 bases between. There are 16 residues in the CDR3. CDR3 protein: CASSTRAGFSYNEQFF. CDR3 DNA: TGTGCCAGCAGCACCCGAGCGGGCTTCTCCTACAATGAGCAGTTCTTC.

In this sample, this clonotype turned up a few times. The CDR3 spells CASSYVSGLMNTEAFF. The DNA of the CDR3 is TGTGCCAGCAGTTACGTCTCAGGGTTAATGAACACTGAAGCTTTCTTT. The chain has TRBV6-5 and TRBJ1-1; D is perhaps TRBD1 (5 bases). V was cut by 2 bases and J by 0 bases, with 13 bases left in between. This CDR3 is built from 16 residues. Germline V gene sequence: CDR1 MNHEY, CDR2 SVGAGI.

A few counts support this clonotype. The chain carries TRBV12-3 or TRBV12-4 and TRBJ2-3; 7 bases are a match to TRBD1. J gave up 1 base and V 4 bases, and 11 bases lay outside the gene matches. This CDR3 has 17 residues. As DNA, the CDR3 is TGTGCCAGCAGTTCGCTGACAGGGTCTGAGGGCACAGATACGCAGTATTTT. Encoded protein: CASSSLTGSEGTDTQYF.

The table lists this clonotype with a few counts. This CDR3 is CASSLGAIGSPLHF. The CDR3 region has the DNA TGTGCCAGCAGCTTAGGGGCTATTGGGTCACCCCTCCACTTT. The chain joins TRBV7-2 to TRBJ1-6; no firm D call. The CDR3 runs to 14 residues. V lost 1 base and J lost 10, with 11 bases in between. CDR1 and CDR2 (germline): SGHTA, FQGNSA.

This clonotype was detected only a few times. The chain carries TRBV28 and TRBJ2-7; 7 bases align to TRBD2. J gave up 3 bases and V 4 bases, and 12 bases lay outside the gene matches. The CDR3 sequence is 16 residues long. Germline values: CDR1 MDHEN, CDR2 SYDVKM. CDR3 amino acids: CASSSMSSGGIYEQYF. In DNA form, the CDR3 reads TGTGCCAGCAGTTCCATGTCCTCGGGAGGCATCTACGAGCAGTACTTC.

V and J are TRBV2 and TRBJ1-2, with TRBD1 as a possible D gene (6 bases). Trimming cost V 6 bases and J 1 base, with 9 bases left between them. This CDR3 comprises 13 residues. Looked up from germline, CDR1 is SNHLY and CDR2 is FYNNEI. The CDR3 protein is CASSTDSNYGYTF. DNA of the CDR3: TGTGCCAGCAGCACGGACAGTAACTATGGCTACACCTTC.

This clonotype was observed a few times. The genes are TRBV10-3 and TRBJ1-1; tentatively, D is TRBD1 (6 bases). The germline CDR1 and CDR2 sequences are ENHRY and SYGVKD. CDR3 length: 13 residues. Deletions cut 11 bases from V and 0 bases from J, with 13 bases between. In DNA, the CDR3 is TGTGCCCTCCGACAGGCAGTGAACACTGAAGCTTTCTTT. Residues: CALRQAVNTEAFF.

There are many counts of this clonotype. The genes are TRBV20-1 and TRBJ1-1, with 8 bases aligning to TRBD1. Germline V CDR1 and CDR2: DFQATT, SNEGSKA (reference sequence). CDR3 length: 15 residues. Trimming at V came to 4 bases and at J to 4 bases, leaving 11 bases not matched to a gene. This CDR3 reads CSAISRDRFSTEAFF. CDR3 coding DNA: TGCAGTGCTATAAGTCGGGACAGGTTCAGCACTGAAGCTTTCTTT.

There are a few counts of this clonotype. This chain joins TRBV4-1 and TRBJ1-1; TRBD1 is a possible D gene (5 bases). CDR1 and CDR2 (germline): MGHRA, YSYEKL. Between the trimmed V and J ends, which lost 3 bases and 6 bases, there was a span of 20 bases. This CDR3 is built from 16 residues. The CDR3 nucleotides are TGCGCCAGCAGCCATGGATTGGTGGGGCGCGGGTCTGAAGCTTTCTTT. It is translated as CASSHGLVGRGSEAFF.

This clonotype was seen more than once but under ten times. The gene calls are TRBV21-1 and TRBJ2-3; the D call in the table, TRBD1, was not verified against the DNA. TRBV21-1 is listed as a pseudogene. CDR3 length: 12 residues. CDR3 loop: CASKQGADTQYF. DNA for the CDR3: TGTGCCAGCAAACAAGGGGCGGATACGCAGTATTTT.

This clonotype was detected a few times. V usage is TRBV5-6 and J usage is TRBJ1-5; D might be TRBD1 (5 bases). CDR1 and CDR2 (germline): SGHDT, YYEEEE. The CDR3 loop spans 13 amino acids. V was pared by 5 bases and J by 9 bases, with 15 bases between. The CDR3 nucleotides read TGTGCCAGCAGGGGTGGGACCCCGGGGCCCCAGCATTTT. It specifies CASRGGTPGPQHF.

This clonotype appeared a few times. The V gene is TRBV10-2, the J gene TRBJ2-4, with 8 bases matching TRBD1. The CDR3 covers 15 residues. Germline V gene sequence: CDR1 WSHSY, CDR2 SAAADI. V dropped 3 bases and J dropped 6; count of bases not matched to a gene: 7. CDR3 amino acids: CASSDGQGARNIQYF. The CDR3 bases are TGCGCCAGCAGTGATGGTCAGGGGGCAAGAAACATTCAGTACTTC.

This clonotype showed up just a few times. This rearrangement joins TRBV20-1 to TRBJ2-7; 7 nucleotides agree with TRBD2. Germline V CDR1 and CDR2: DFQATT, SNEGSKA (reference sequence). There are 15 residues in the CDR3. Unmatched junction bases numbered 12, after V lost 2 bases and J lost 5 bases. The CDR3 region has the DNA TGCAGTGCTAGACCGTTGCGGGAGCAAACCGACGAGCAGTACTTC. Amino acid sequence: CSARPLREQTDEQYF.

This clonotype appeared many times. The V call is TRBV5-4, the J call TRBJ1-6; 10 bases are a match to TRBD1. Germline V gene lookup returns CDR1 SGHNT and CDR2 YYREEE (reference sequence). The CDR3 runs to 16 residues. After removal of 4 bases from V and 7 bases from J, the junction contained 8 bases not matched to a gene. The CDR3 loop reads CASSPRGGQGNSPLHF. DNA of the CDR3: TGTGCCAGCAGCCCCAGGGGGGGACAGGGGAATTCACCCCTCCACTTT.

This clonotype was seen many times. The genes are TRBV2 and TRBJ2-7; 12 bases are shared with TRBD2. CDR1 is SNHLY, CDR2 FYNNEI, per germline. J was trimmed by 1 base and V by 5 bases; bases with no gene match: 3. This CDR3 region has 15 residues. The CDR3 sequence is CASSRTSGDSYEQYF. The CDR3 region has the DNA TGTGCCAGCAGTAGGACTAGCGGGGATTCCTACGAGCAGTACTTC.

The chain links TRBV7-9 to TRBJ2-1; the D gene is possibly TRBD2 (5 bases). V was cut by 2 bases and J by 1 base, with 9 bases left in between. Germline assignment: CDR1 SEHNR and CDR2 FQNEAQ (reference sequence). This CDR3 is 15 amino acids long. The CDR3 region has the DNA TGTGCCAGCAGCTTACTGAGGGTTTCCTACAATGAGCAGTTCTTC. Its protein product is CASSLLRVSYNEQFF.

The CDR3 coding sequence is TGCAGTGCTATTAGCGGGGGGGACTATGAGCAGTTCTTC. It specifies CSAISGGDYEQFF. The V and J genes are TRBV20-1 and TRBJ2-1; 11 positions match TRBD2. Germline V gene sequence: CDR1 DFQATT, CDR2 SNEGSKA (reference sequence). This CDR3 is built from 13 residues. V shed 4 bases, J shed 8 bases, and the junction held 4 bases outside the gene matches.

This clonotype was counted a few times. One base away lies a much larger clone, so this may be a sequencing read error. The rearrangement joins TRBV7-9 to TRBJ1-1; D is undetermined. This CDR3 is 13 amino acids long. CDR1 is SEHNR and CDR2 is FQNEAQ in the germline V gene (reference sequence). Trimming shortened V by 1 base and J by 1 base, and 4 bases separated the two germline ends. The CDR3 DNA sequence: TGTGCCAGCAGCTTAGAACAGAACACTGAAGCTTTCTTT. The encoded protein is CASSLEQNTEAFF.

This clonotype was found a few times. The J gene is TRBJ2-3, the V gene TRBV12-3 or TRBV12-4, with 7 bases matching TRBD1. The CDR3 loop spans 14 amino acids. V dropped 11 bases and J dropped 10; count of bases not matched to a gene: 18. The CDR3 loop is CAQLSGTVGGPQYF. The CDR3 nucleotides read TGTGCCCAACTCTCCGGGACAGTTGGGGGTCCGCAGTATTTT.

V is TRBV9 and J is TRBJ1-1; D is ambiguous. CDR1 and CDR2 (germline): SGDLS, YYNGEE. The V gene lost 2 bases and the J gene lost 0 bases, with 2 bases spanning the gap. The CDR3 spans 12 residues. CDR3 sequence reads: CASSVVNTEAFF. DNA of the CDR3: TGTGCCAGCAGCGTTGTGAACACTGAAGCTTTCTTT. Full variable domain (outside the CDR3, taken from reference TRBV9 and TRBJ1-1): DSGVTQTPKHLITATGQRVTLRCSPRSGDLSVYWYQQSLDQGLQFLIQYYNGEERAKGNILERFSAQQFPDLHSELNLSSLELGDSALYFCASSVVNTEAFFGQGTRLTVV.

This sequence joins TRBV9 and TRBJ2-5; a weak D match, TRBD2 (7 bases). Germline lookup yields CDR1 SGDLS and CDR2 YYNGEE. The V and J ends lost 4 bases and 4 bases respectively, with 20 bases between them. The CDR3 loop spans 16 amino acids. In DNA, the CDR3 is TGTGCCAGCAGCCCGTCGGCTGGGGGGGCCCGAGAGACCCAGTACTTC. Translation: CASSPSAGGARETQYF.

CDR3 coding DNA: TGTGCCAGCAGATCGTCCTTGGACAGGGCGAGGGAGGCTTTCTTT. Translating it yields CASRSSLDRAREAFF. This chain links TRBV6-1 with TRBJ1-1; 8 bases align to TRBD1. Trimming removed 6 bases from V and 11 bases from J; junction bases left unmatched: 17. CDR1 is MNHNS, CDR2 SASEGT, per germline. The CDR3 extends over 15 amino acids.

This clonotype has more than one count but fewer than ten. The CDR3 loop is CASNRGEETQYF. The CDR3 DNA is TGTGCCAGCAATCGAGGCGAAGAGACCCAGTACTTC. J is TRBJ2-5 and V is TRBV7-9; the D is unclear. The length of the CDR3 is 12 residues. Germline loops: CDR1 SEHNR, CDR2 FQNEAQ (reference sequence). With 7 bases removed from V and 3 bases from J, the gap between germline ends came to 9 bases. Supplemented by reference TRBV7-9 and TRBJ2-5, the full variable domain reads DTGVSQNPRHKITKRGQNVTFRCDPISEHNRLYWYRQTLGQGPEFLTYFQNEAQLEKSRLLSDRFSAERPKGSFSTLEIQRTEQGDSAMYLCASNRGEETQYFGPGTRLLVL.

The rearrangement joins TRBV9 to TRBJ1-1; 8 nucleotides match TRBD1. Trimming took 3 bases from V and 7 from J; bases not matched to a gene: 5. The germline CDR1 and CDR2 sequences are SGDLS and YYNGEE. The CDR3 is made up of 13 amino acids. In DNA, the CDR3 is TGTGCCAGCAGCGCCGGGGGACAGGTTGAAGCTTTCTTT. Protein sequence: CASSAGGQVEAFF.